The T cell receptor (beta chain) under discussion was sequenced for a study of blood T cell repertoires in COVID-19. Study context: Acute and convalescent COVID-19 samples came from the United States, Italy and Spain.

Germline assignment: CDR1 MDHEN and CDR2 SYDVKM. The CDR3 has 17 amino acids. Trimming took off 3 bases at V and 0 bases at J, with 18 bases between the two ends. The repertoire was sequenced with immunoSEQ multiplex PCR; TCRdb's copy has only in-frame clones and lacks some. Found here are 140,000 to 150,000 clones, approximately 84% of them singletons; the top ten hold about 2.6%. Sequences were obtained from peripheral blood. The clonotype originates from a human donor with acute or convalescent COVID-19. The donor label of this sample is uncertain. V gene TRBV28 combines with J gene TRBJ2-7; TRBD2 is a possible D gene (5 bases). The CDR3 DNA follows: TGTGCCAGCAGTTTTAGCCCCCAAGGACGGGACTCCTACGAGCAGTACTTC. Translation gives CASSFSPQGRDSYEQYF.